This T cell receptor (beta chain) appears in the sequencing data of a study of blood T cells in healthy people across ages. Study in general: About one barcoded beta molecule per two T cells was the capture yield of template switching. Study-wide findings and caveats: Those diversity estimates obtained from one million T cells were thought to be underestimates. The study found more naive CD4+ cells and higher diversity in long-lived than aged donors.

The CDR3 is made up of 15 amino acids. CDR1 and CDR2 (germline): LGHDT, YNNKEL (reference sequence). A sample-barcoded 5' primer and a J-beta primer mix were used in a second PCR of roughly 7 to 11 cycles. TCRdb analysed the 5' RACE reads with MiXCR anew, one entry per CDR3 protein. Counted here are hundreds of thousands of distinct CDR3 sequences, under 25% occurring once; the ten biggest clones make up roughly 3.7%. As regards this clonotype: The antigen remains unidentified. At one end, the junction sequence differs from germline, possibly due to a read error.

The study recruited healthy Caucasian donors from Russia who were aged about 6 to 100. This TCR came from a man between 65 and 85 years old in good health. Sequencing input: blood. The rearrangement uses TRBV3-1 and TRBJ2-1; 13 nucleotides align to TRBD2. CDR3 coding DNA: TGTGCCAGCAGCCAGAGGACTAGCGGGAGTAATGAGAAGTTCTTC. Encoded protein: CASSQRTSGSNEKFF.